This T cell receptor (beta chain) stems from a study of blood T cell repertoires in COVID-19. Study in general: Specimens from acute and convalescent COVID-19 originated in the United States, Italy and Spain. PBMCs, B-cell-depleted T cells, or T cells were the source of the cDNA or gDNA that made up the material.

Here immunoSEQ multiplex PCR was the method, and the copy in TCRdb shows in-frame clones only, minus some. The sample lists about 110,000 clones, about 91% seen once, with under 7% in the top ten. This CDR3 comprises 14 residues. Germline assignment: CDR1 SGHRS and CDR2 YFSETQ. V was pared by 2 bases and J by 2 bases, with 10 bases between. Sequences were obtained from peripheral blood. The TCR was taken from a man in his forties or fifties with active or convalescent COVID-19. The gene calls are TRBV5-1 and TRBJ2-5, with a tentative D call TRBD1 (6 bases). The CDR3 reads CASSFHRDQETQYF. In DNA form, the CDR3 reads TGCGCCAGCAGCTTTCACAGGGATCAAGAGACCCAGTACTTC.